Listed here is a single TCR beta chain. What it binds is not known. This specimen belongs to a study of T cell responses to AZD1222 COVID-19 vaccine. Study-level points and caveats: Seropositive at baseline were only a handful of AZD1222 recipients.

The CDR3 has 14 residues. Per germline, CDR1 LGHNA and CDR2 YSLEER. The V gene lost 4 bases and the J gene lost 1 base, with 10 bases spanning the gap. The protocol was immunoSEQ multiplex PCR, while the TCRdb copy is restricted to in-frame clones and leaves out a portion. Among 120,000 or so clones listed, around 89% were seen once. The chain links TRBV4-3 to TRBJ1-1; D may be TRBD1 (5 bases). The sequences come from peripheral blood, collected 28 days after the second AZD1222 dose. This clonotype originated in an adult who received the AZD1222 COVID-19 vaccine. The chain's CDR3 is CASSPGTWNTEAFF. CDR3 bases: TGCGCCAGCAGCCCTGGGACCTGGAACACTGAAGCTTTCTTT.